The TCR beta chain under discussion was sequenced for a study of blood T cell repertoires in COVID-19. Study background: Sample material is recorded as cDNA or gDNA derived from T cells, B-cell-depleted T cells, or PBMCs.

Sequenced by immunoSEQ multiplex PCR; TCRdb stores in-frame clones only, minus some. This repertoire shows 110,000 to 150,000 clones, about four fifths found once; its top ten account for approximately 3.4%. The V gene's germline CDR1 is SGDLS and CDR2 YYNGEE. This CDR3 is built from 16 residues. The V end was cut by 3 bases, the J end by 0 bases, with 10 bases between. This clone came up once. The sequence was obtained from a man aged 65 to 85 who had recovered from COVID-19. What was sequenced was peripheral blood. V gene TRBV9 combines with J gene TRBJ2-6, with TRBD2 as a possible D gene (5 bases). CDR3 region: CASSAPRASGANVLTF. CDR3 coding DNA: TGTGCCAGCAGCGCCCCGAGGGCCTCTGGGGCCAACGTCCTGACTTTC.